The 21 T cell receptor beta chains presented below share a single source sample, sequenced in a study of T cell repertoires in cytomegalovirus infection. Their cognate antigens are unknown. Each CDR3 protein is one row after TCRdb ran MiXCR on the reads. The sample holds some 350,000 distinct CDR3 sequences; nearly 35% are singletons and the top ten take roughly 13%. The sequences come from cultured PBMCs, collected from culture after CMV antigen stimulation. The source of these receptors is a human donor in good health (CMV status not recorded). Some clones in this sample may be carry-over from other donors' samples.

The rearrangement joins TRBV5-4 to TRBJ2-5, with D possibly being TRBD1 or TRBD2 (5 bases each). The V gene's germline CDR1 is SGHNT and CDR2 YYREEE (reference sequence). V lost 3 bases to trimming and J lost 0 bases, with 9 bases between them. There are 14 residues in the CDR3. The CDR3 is CASSSGRHQETQYF. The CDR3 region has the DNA TGTGCCAGCAGCTCGGGACGGCACCAAGAGACCCAGTACTTC. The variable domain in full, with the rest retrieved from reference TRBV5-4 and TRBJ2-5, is ETGVTQSPTHLIKTRGQQVTLRCSSQSGHNTVSWYQQALGQGPQFIFQYYREEENGRGNFPPRFSGLQFPNYSSELNVNALELDDSALYLCASSSGRHQETQYFGPGTRLLVL.

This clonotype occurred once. The CDR3 DNA reads as TGTGCCAGCAGTTTAGGGGACACAGACTACACCTTC. Translated, it gives CASSLGDTDYTF. The rearrangement uses TRBV12-3 or TRBV12-4 and TRBJ1-2; maybe TRBD1 (6 bases). The CDR3 loop spans 12 amino acids. V lost 1 base and J lost 10, with 10 bases in between.

The CDR3 DNA is TGTGCCAGCAGGAAAGCGGGAGGATCCTACAATGAGCAGTTCTTC. Translating gives CASRKAGGSYNEQFF. This chain links TRBV6-1 with TRBJ2-1; 9 bases agree with TRBD2. Germline V gene lookup returns CDR1 MNHNS and CDR2 SASEGT. This CDR3 contains 15 residues. The J segment lost 1 base and the V segment lost 6 bases, leaving 4 bases of the junction unmatched.

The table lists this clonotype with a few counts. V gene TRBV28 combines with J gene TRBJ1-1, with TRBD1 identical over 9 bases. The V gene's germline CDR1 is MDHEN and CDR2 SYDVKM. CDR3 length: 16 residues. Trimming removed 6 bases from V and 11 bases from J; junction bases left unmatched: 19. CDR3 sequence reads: CASSLASGQGLGQAFF. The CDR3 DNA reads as TGTGCCAGCAGCCTTGCTTCGGGACAGGGTCTAGGACAGGCTTTCTTT.

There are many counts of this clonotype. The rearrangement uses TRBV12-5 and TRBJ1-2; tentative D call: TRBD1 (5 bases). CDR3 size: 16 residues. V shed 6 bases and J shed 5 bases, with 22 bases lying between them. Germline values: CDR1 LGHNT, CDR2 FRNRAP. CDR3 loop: CASGRVVGDGLYGYTF. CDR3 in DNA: TGTGCTAGTGGACGGGTAGTTGGGGACGGATTATATGGCTACACCTTC.

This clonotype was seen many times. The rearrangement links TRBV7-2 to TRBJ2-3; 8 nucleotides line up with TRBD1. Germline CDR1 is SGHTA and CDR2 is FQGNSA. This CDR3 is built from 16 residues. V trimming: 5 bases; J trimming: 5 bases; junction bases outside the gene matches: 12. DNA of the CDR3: TGTGCCAGCAGCCTAGAGGGACAGGTTTGGGGAGATACGCAGTATTTT. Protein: CASSLEGQVWGDTQYF.

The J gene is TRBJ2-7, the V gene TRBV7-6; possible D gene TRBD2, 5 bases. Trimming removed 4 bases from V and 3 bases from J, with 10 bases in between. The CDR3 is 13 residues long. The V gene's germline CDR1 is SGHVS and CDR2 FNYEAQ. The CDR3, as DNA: TGTGCCAGCAGCTCAGGACTGGGCTACGAGCAGTACTTC. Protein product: CASSSGLGYEQYF.

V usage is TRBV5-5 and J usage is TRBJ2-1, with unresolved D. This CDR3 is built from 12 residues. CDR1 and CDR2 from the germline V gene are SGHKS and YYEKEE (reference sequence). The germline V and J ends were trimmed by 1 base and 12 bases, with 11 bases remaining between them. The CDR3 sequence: CASSLSQIGQFF. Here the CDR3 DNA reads TGTGCCAGCAGCTTGAGTCAGATCGGGCAGTTCTTC.

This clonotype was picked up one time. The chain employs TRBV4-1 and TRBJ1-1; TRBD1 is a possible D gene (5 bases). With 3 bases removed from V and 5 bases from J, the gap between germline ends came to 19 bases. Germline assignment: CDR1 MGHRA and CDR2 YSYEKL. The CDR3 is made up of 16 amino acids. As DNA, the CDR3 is TGCGCCAGCAGCCAGCGAACAGGCGCCGTGGGGACTGAAGCTTTCTTT. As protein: CASSQRTGAVGTEAFF.

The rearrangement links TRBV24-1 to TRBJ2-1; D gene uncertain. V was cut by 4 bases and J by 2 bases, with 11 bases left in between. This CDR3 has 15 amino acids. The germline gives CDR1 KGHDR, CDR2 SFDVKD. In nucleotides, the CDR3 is TGTGCCACCAGTGACAACGGTGATGCCTACAATGAGCAGTTCTTC. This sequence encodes CATSDNGDAYNEQFF.

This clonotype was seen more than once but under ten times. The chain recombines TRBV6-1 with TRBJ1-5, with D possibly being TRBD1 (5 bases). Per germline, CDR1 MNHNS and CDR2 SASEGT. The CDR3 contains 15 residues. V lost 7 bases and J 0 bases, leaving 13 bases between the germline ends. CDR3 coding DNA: TGTGCCAGCAAGCAGGGACCCGATAGCAATCAGCCCCAGCATTTT. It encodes CASKQGPDSNQPQHF.

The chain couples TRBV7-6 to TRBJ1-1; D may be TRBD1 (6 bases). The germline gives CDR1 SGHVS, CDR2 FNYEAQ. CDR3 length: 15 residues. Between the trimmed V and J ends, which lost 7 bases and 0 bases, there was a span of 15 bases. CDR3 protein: CASTGWGRMNTEAFF. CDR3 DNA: TGTGCCAGCACCGGATGGGGGCGGATGAACACTGAAGCTTTCTTT.

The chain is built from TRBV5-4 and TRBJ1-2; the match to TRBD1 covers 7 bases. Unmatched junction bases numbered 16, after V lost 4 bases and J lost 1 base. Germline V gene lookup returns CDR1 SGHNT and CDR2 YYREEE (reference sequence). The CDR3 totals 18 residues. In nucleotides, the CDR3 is TGTGCCAGCAGCCCCCCTCTCGCCAGGGGGACTAATAACTATGGCTACACCTTC. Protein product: CASSPPLARGTNNYGYTF. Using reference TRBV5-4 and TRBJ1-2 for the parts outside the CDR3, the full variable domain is ETGVTQSPTHLIKTRGQQVTLRCSSQSGHNTVSWYQQALGQGPQFIFQYYREEENGRGNFPPRFSGLQFPNYSSELNVNALELDDSALYLCASSPPLARGTNNYGYTFGSGTRLTVV.

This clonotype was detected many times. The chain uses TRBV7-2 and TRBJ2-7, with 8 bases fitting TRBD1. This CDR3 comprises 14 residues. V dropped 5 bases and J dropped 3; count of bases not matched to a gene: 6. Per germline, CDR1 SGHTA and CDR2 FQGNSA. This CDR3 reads CASSPTGVNYEQYF. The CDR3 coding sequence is TGTGCCAGCAGCCCGACAGGGGTAAACTACGAGCAGTACTTC.

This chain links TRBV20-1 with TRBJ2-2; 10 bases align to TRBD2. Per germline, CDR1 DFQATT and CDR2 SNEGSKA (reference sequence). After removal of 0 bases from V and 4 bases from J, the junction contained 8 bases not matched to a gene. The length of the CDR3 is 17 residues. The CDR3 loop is CSARELSSGRFTGELFF. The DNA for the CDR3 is TGCAGTGCTAGAGAACTCTCTAGCGGGAGATTCACCGGGGAGCTGTTTTTT.

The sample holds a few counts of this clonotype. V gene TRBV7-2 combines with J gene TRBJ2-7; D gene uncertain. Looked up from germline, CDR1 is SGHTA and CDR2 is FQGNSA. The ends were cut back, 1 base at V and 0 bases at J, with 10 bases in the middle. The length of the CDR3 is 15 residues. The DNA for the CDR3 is TGTGCCAGCAGCTTAGGGCTGTGGGCCTCCTACGAGCAGTACGTC. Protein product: CASSLGLWASYEQYV.

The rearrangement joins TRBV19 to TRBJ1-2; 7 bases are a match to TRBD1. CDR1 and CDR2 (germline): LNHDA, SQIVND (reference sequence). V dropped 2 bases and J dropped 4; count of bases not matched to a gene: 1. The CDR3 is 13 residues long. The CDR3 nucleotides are TGTGCCAGTAGTATACGGGACAGCTATGGCTACACCTTC. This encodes CASSIRDSYGYTF.

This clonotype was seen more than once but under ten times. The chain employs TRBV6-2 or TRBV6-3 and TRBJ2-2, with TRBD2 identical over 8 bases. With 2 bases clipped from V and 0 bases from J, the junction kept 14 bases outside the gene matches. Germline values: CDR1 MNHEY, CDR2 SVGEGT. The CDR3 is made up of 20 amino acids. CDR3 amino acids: CASSYAALSSGITNTGELFF. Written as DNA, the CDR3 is TGTGCCAGCAGTTACGCCGCGTTGAGTAGCGGGATAACGAACACCGGGGAGCTGTTTTTT.

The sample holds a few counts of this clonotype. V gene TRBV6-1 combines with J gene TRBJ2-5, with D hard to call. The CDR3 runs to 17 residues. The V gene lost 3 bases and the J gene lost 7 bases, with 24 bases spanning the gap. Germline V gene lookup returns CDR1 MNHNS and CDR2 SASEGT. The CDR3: CASSDSDAITRPGTQYF. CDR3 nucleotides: TGTGCCAGCAGTGATTCCGACGCAATTACACGCCCAGGGACCCAGTACTTC.

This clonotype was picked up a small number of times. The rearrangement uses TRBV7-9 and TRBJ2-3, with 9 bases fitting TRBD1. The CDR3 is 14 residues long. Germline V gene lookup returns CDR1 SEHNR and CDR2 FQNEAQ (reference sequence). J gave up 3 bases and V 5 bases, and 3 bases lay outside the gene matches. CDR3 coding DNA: TGTGCCAGCAGCCCACAGGGGGCGACAGATACGCAGTATTTT. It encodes CASSPQGATDTQYF.

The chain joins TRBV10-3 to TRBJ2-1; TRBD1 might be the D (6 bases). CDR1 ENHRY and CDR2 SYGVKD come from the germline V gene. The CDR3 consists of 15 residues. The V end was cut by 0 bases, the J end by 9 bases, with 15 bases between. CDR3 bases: TGTGCCATCAGTGAGTCACCAGGGGCCACGGGTGAGCAGTTCTTC. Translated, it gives CAISESPGATGEQFF.